The 2 T cell receptor beta chains listed next were all sequenced from one sample in a study of shared clonotypes between healthy human individuals. Libraries were prepared by immunoSEQ multiplex PCR; TCRdb keeps only in-frame clonotypes and omits some of them. The table includes about 2.3 million clones, 80% to 95% detected once. The sample comprised naive CD4+ T cells from PBMCs. This sample's subset: CD45RA+ positively selected. The receptors here all came from a man in his late teens or twenties in good health. Some clones in this sample may be carry-over from other donors' samples.

The V call is TRBV18, the J call TRBJ1-1; D perhaps matches TRBD1 (5 bases). The CDR3 spans 16 residues. V lost 1 base, J lost 1 base, and 13 bases lay in between. Looked up from germline, CDR1 is KGHSH and CDR2 is LQKENI. CDR3: CASSPRRAGENTEAFF. The DNA of the CDR3 is TGTGCCAGCTCACCACGCAGGGCAGGAGAGAACACTGAAGCTTTCTTT.

This rearrangement joins TRBV5-8 to TRBJ2-5; D gene unclear. V dropped 0 bases and J dropped 2 bases, with 14 bases sitting between them. This CDR3 comprises 16 residues. The germline gives CDR1 SGHTS, CDR2 YDEGEE. In DNA, the CDR3 is TGTGCCAGCAGCTTGGGCCAGACCGATTATCAAGAGACCCAGTACTTC. Translated: CASSLGQTDYQETQYF.